This T cell receptor beta chain was recovered during a study of T cells in Graves' hyperthyroidism and ophthalmopathy. TCR beta CDR3 region amplification was performed from RNA transcripts. HTBI primers drove first-round RT-PCR of the TCR CDR3. TCRdb processed the multiplex PCR reads anew with MiXCR; each CDR3 protein has one entry. This sample has about 320,000 distinct CDR3 sequences, with roughly 15% found just once. Findings and caveats of the study: For ophthalmopathy, model prediction preceded onset by a median approximately 6 months.

Trimming shortened V by 0 bases and J by 6 bases, and 12 bases separated the two germline ends. Germline V gene lookup returns CDR1 LGHDT and CDR2 YNNKEL (reference sequence). CDR3 size: 15 residues. A few counts support this clonotype. What it binds is unknown. Hyperthyroidism patients were newly diagnosed, had disease duration under 2 months, and were aged 18 to 65 years. The chain recombines TRBV3-1 with TRBJ2-1, with no clear D. Material: blood. This clonotype was obtained from a man under 40 with Graves' hyperthyroidism. As DNA, the CDR3 is TGTGCCAGCAGCCAAGATCGGGTCCGCAGCAATGAGCAGTTCTTC. Its translation is CASSQDRVRSNEQFF.